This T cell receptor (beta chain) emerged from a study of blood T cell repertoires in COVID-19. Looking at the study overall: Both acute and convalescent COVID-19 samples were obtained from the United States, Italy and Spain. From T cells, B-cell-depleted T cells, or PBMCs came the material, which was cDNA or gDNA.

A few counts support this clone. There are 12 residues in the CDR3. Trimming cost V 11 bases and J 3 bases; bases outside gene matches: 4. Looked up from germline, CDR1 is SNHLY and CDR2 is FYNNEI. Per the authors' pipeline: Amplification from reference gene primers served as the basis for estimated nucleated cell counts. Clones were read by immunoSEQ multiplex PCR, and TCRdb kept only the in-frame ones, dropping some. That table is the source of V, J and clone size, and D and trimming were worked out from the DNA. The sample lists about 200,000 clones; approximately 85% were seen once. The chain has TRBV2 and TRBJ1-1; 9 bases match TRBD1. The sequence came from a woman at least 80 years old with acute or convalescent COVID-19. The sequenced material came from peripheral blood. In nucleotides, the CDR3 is TGTGCCGGAGGGGACAGGGACACTGAAGCTTTCTTT. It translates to CAGGDRDTEAFF.